A selection of T cell receptor beta chains follows, all from one sample in a study of cytomegalovirus exposure and HLA in healthy donors. Sequencing was performed with immunoSEQ multiplex PCR; in TCRdb, only in-frame clones are kept and a portion is missing. The data show about 60,000 clones, approximately 71% seen once. Sample: PBMCs. These TCRs come from a man aged 35-49 years in good health and CMV-seropositive. CDR3s include the opening cysteine and the closing phenylalanine or tryptophan. A D gene is named only where the DNA matches it firmly. The size entry is marked missing in some rows and otherwise reads once, few, many or a size class.

TRBJ1-6 | NA | NA | TRBV7-9 | CATHRDSPLHF | TGTGCCACTCACAGGGATTCACCCCTCCACTTT
TRBJ1-6 | NA | NA | TRBV7-3 | CASSRNPTGANSPLHF | TGTGCCAGCAGCCGAAACCCGACAGGAGCAAATTCACCCCTCCACTTT
TRBJ2-1 | NA | NA | TRBV1 | CTSSRQQGRYIRPYNEQFF | TGCACCAGCAGCCGACAACAGGGGCGATATATTAGACCCTACAATGAGCAGTTCTTC
TRBJ1-2 | TRBD1 | NA | TRBV2 | CASSEYRGNGYTF | TGTGCCAGCAGTGAATACAGGGGGAATGGCTACACCTTC
TRBJ2-3 | NA | NA | TRBV4-2 | CASSQSLEPRSPDTQYF | TGTGCCAGCAGCCAATCTCTAGAACCCCGAAGTCCCGATACGCAGTATTTT
TRBJ1-5 | NA | few | TRBV6-5 | CASSFGQGALNWHF | NA
TRBJ2-7 | TRBD2 | NA | TRBV7-9 | CASSFSGGAEYEQYF | TGTGCCAGCAGCTTTAGCGGGGGGGCTGAGTACGAGCAGTACTTC
TRBJ2-3 | TRBD1 | NA | TRBV30 | CAWRETGDTQYF | TGTGCCTGGAGAGAGACAGGGGATACGCAGTATTTT
TRBJ1-3 | NA | NA | TRBV30 | CAWSLREGGGNTIYF | TGTGCCTGGAGTCTGAGGGAGGGTGGAGGAAACACCATATATTTT
TRBJ1-5 | NA | NA | TRBV7-9 | CASSQGGINSNQPQHF | TGTGCCAGCAGCCAGGGAGGGATTAATAGCAATCAGCCCCAGCATTTT
TRBJ1-5 | TRBD1 | few | TRBV29-1 | CSVTLTGAGPQHF | TGCAGCGTCACCTTGACAGGGGCCGGGCCCCAGCATTTT
TRBJ2-7 | NA | NA | TRBV2 | CASSDGTRYEQYF | TGTGCCAGCAGTGACGGGACAAGATACGAGCAGTACTTC
TRBJ1-2 | TRBD1 | NA | TRBV4-1 | CASSRQGVNYGYTF | TGCGCCAGCAGCCGACAGGGGGTTAACTATGGCTACACCTTC
TRBJ2-3 | TRBD2 | NA | TRBV23-1 | CASPRGGGTNTQYF | TGCGCCAGCCCCCGGGGGGGAGGCACAAATACGCAGTATTTT
TRBJ2-3 | NA | few | TRBV30 | CAWSFPGSIADTQYF | TGTGCCTGGAGTTTTCCGGGGTCTATAGCAGATACGCAGTATTTT
TRBJ2-3 | TRBD2 | NA | TRBV5-4 | CASSLGLAGGAF | TGTGCCAGCAGCTTGGGGCTAGCGGGGGGGGCTTTT
TRBJ1-2 | NA | few | TRBV10-2 | CASSGAPGSNYGYTF | TGCGCCAGCAGTGGGGCCCCGGGGAGCAACTATGGCTACACCTTC
TRBJ1-2 | NA | once | TRBV5-6 | CASSLKGDTLNYGYTF | TGTGCCAGCAGCTTGAAAGGGGATACCCTCAACTATGGCTACACCTTC
TRBJ1-3 | TRBD1 | NA | TRBV2 | CASETGTGNTIYF | TGTGCCAGCGAGACAGGGACCGGAAACACCATATATTTT